The subject of this entry is one T cell receptor beta chain. These data are taken from a study of blood T cell repertoires in COVID-19. Across the whole study: COVID-19 samples, acute and convalescent, were from the United States, Italy and Spain. Sources were T cells, B-cell-depleted T cells, or PBMCs; the material itself was cDNA or gDNA.

The CDR3 spans 14 residues. The V gene's germline CDR1 is SGDLS and CDR2 YYNGEE. Between the trimmed V and J ends, which lost 4 bases and 0 bases, there was a span of 8 bases. In the original workflow: Reference gene primer amplification gave nucleated cell count estimates. Profiled with immunoSEQ multiplex PCR; TCRdb holds only in-frame clones, not every one. For V, J and clone size, that table is used; D and trimming come from the DNA. The data contain 100,000 or so clones, approximately 75% of them singletons. The sample consisted of peripheral blood. The receptor's source is a human donor in a cohort sampled during active COVID-19. The rearrangement links TRBV9 to TRBJ2-1; possible D gene TRBD1, 5 bases. The CDR3 DNA follows: TGTGCCAGCAGCAAAGGGGACTCCTACAATGAGCAGTTCTTC. Residues: CASSKGDSYNEQFF.